This TCR beta chain was recorded in a study of T cell repertoires in aging, cancer and after chemotherapy. Study background: Donor ages fell into six groups from 30 or younger up to 70 or older. Clear clonal overlap appeared across healthy donor samples taken over several months to years. Whole-study findings and limits: In healthy donors, age-related TCR diversity loss mainly reflected lost richness. Median generation probability rose over the chemotherapy interval in each cancer cohort, suggesting rebound thymic output.

The template was genomic DNA from peripheral blood, not RNA. TRB rearrangements spanning V, D and J were amplified using mixed TRB-A/B primers. TCRdb itself ran the multiplex PCR reads through MiXCR, one entry per CDR3 protein. The sample has thousands of distinct CDR3 sequences, approximately 25% seen once. To note about this clonotype: What it binds is unknown.

CDR1 SGDLS and CDR2 YYNGEE come from the germline V gene. CDR3 length equals 14 residues. Between the trimmed V and J ends, which lost 2 bases and 3 bases, there was a span of 9 bases. This clonotype originated in a human donor in good health. Sequencing was carried out using blood. This chain links TRBV9 with TRBJ1-5, with D unclear. The CDR3, as DNA: TGTGCCAGCAGCGTGCCAGTATCCAATCAGCCCCAGCATTTT. Translated: CASSVPVSNQPQHF.